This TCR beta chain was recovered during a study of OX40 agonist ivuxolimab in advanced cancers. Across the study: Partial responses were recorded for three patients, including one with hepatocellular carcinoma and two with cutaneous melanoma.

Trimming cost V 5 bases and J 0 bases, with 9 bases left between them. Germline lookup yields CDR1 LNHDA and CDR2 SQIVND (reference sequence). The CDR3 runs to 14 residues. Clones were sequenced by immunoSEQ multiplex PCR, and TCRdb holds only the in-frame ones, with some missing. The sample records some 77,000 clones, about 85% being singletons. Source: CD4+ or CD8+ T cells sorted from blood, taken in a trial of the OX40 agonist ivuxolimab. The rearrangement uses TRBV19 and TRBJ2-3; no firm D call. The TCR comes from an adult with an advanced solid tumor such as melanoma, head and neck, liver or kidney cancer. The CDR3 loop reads CASSVVASTDTQYF. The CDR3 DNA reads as TGTGCCAGTAGTGTGGTGGCGAGCACAGATACGCAGTATTTT. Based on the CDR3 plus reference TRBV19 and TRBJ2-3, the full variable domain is DGGITQSPKYLFRKEGQNVTLSCEQNLNHDAMYWYRQDPGQGLRLIYYSQIVNDFQKGDIAEGYSVSREKKESFPLTVTSAQKNPTAFYLCASSVVASTDTQYFGPGTRLTVL.